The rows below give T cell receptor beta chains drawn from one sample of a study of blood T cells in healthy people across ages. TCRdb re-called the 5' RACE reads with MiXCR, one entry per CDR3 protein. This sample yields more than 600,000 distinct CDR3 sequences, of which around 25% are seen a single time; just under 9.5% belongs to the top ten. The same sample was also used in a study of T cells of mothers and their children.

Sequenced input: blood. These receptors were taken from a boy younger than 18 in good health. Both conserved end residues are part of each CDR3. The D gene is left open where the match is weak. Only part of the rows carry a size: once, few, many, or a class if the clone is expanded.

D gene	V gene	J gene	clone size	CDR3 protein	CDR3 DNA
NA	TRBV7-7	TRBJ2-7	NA	CASSLRQGTEQYF	TGTGCTAGCAGCTTAAGGCAGGGGACCGAGCAGTACTTC
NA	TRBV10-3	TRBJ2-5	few	CAISESKDFQETQYF	TGTGCCATCAGTGAGTCTAAGGACTTCCAAGAGACCCAGTACTTC
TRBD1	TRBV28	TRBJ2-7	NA	CASTSATGGYEQYF	TGTGCCAGCACTTCCGCAACAGGGGGCTACGAGCAGTACTTC
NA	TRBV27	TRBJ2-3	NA	CASSSTSGTPADTQYF	TGTGCCAGCAGTTCGACCTCCGGGACTCCCGCAGATACGCAGTATTTT
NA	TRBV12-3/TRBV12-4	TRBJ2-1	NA	CASSVAGTYNEQFF	TGTGCCAGCAGTGTGGCGGGAACCTACAATGAGCAGTTCTTC
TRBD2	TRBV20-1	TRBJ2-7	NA	CSAVPSGTGYEQYF	TGCAGTGCTGTACCAAGCGGGACGGGATACGAGCAGTACTTC
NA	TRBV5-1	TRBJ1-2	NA	CASSSPDRNLYGYTF	TGCGCCAGCAGCTCCCCAGACAGGAACCTATATGGCTACACCTTC
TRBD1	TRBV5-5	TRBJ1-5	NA	CASSPQTGIFNQPQHF	TGTGCCAGCAGCCCTCAGACAGGGATCTTCAATCAGCCCCAGCATTTT
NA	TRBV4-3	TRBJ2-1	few	CASSGGWGSSYNEQFF	TGCGCCAGCAGCGGGGGATGGGGGAGCTCCTACAATGAGCAGTTCTTC
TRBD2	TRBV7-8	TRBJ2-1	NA	CASSYGTSRSYNEQFF	TGTGCCAGCAGCTATGGGACTAGTAGGTCCTACAATGAGCAGTTCTTC
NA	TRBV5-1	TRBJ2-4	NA	CASSVVPLGAKNIQYF	TGCGCCAGCAGTGTAGTCCCGCTAGGTGCCAAAAACATTCAGTACTTC
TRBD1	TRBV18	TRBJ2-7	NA	CASSPQLILTGDPYEQYF	TGTGCCAGCTCACCCCAGCTGATACTGACAGGGGACCCCTACGAGCAGTACTTC
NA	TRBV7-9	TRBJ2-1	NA	CASSYRVEQFF	TGTGCCAGCAGCTACAGGGTTGAGCAGTTCTTC
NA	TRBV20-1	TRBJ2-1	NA	CSARALNGGFSYNEQFF	TGCAGTGCTAGAGCCCTAAATGGCGGCTTCTCCTACAATGAGCAGTTCTTC
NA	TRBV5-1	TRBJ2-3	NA	CASSSSWGDTQYF	TGCGCCAGCAGCTCGTCTTGGGGAGATACGCAGTATTTT
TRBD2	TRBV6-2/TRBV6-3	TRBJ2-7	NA	CASSYAGTSGNYEQYF	TGTGCCAGCAGTTATGCCGGGACTAGCGGGAACTACGAGCAGTACTTC
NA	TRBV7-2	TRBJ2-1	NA	CASSPRQPGTYNEQFF	TGTGCCAGCAGCCCCCGGCAGCCCGGAACTTACAATGAGCAGTTCTTC
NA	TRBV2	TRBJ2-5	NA	CASGNGPPGDQYF	TGTGCCAGCGGGAACGGGCCCCCAGGGGACCAGTACTTC
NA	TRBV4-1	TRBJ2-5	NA	CASSQARIETQYF	TGCGCCAGCAGTCAGGCGAGGATCGAGACCCAGTACTTC
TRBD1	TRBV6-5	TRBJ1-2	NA	CASSGTGNGYTF	TGTGCCAGCAGCGGGACAGGGAATGGCTACACCTTC
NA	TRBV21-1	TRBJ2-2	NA	CASSTPGDRPELFF	TGTGCCAGCAGCACCCCCGGGGACAGACCGGAGCTGTTTTTT
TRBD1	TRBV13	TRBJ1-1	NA	CASSGARGLTEAFF	TGTGCCAGCAGCGGGGCCAGGGGGCTCACTGAAGCTTTCTTT
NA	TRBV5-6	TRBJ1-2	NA	CASSLSAYDYTF	TGTGCCAGCAGCTTATCTGCGTATGACTACACCTTC
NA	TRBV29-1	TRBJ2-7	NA	CSVEDRASGNEQYF	TGCAGCGTTGAAGATCGGGCAAGCGGTAACGAGCAGTACTTC
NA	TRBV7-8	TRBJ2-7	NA	CASSHRDGRYEQYF	TGTGCCAGCAGCCACCGGGACGGGCGCTACGAGCAGTACTTC
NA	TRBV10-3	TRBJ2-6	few	CAISGGPAGANVLTF	TGTGCCATCAGTGGAGGTCCCGCTGGGGCCAACGTCCTGACTTTC
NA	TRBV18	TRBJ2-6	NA	CASSPTTLQGYSGANVLTF	TGTGCCAGCTCACCAACGACACTTCAAGGCTACTCTGGGGCCAACGTCCTGACTTTC
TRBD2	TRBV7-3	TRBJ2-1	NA	CASSPRAGRSSYNEQFF	TGTGCCAGCAGCCCGCGAGCGGGGAGGAGCTCCTACAATGAACAGTTCTTC